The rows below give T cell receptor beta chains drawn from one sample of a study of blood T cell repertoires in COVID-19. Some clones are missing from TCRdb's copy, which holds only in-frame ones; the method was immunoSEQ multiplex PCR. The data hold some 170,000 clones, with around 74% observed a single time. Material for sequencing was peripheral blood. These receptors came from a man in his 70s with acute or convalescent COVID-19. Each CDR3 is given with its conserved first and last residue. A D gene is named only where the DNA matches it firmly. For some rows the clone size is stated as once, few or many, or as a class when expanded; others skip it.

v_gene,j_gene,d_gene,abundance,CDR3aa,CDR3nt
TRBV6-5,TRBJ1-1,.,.,CASSTIRSINTEAFF,TGTGCCAGCAGCACCATTCGTAGCATAAACACTGAAGCTTTCTTT
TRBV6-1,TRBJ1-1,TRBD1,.,CASSEGAGGRTEAFF,TGTGCCAGCAGTGAAGGGGCAGGGGGTCGCACTGAAGCTTTCTTT
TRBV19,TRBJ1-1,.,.,CASSDTGMTEAFF,TGTGCCAGTAGTGACACAGGGATGACTGAAGCTTTCTTT
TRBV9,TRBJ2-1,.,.,CASSVSGLAGRDEQFF,TGTGCCAGCAGCGTATCAGGTCTGGCGGGAAGGGATGAGCAGTTCTTC
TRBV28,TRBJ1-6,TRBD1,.,CASSPPDRGGSPLHF,TGTGCCAGCAGTCCGCCGGACAGGGGCGGATCACCCCTCCACTTT
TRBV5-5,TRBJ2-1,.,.,CASSATDRFNEQFF,TGTGCCAGCAGCGCCACCGACAGGTTTAATGAGCAGTTCTTC
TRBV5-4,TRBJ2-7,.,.,CASRQISDYEQYF,TGTGCCAGCAGACAGATTTCTGACTACGAGCAGTACTTC
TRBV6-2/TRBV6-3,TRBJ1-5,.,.,CASSYGMRAGNNQPQHF,TGTGCCAGCAGTTACGGGATGAGAGCGGGAAATAATCAGCCCCAGCATTTT
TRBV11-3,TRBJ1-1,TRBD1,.,CASSFSGQANEAFF,TGTGCCAGCAGCTTTAGCGGACAGGCGAATGAAGCTTTCTTT
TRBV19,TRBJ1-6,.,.,CASSDRISYNSPLHF,TGTGCCAGTAGTGACAGGATCTCCTATAATTCACCCCTCCACTTT
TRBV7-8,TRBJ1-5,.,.,CASSLEREGQPQHF,TGTGCCAGCAGCTTAGAGAGGGAAGGTCAGCCCCAGCATTTT
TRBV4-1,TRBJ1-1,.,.,CASNRLVGQGNTEAFF,TGCGCCAGCAACCGGTTGGTCGGGCAGGGCAACACTGAAGCTTTCTTT
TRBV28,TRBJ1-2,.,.,CASSLAQANYGYTF,TGTGCCAGCAGTTTGGCACAGGCGAACTATGGCTACACCTTC
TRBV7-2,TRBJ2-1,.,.,CASSLAVTEYNEQFF,TGTGCCAGCAGCTTAGCAGTGACAGAGTACAATGAGCAGTTCTTC
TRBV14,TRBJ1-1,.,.,CASSNRQGTMNTEAFF,TGTGCCAGCAGCAATCGCCAGGGTACCATGAACACTGAAGCTTTCTTT
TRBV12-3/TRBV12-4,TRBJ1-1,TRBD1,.,CASRGQGPTEAFF,TGTGCCAGCAGGGGACAGGGACCGACTGAAGCTTTCTTT
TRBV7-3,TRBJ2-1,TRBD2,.,CASSLTSGRFNEQFF,TGTGCCAGCAGCTTAACTAGCGGGAGATTCAATGAGCAGTTCTTC
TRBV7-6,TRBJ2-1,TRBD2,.,CASSLALAGGGYNEQFF,TGTGCCAGCAGCTTAGCGCTTGCGGGGGGGGGCTACAATGAGCAGTTCTTC
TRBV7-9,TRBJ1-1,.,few,CASTLTPNTEAFF,TGTGCCAGCACCCTGACTCCGAACACTGAAGCTTTCTTT
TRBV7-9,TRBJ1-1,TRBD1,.,CASSLFGTGGTEAFF,TGTGCCAGCAGCTTATTTGGGACAGGGGGCACTGAAGCTTTCTTT
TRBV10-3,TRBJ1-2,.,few,CAITQDQTGSQYTF,TGTGCCATCACCCAGGACCAGACAGGTTCCCAGTACACCTTC
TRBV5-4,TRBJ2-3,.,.,CASSLVGQTSTDTQYF,TGTGCCAGCAGCTTGGTAGGACAGACTAGCACAGATACGCAGTATTTT
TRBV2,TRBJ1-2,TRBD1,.,CASSDTDRGYGYTF,TGTGCCAGCAGTGATACCGACAGGGGCTATGGCTACACCTTC
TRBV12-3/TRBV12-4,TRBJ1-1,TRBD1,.,CASRGTGWGEAFF,TGTGCCAGCAGGGGGACAGGGTGGGGTGAAGCTTTCTTT
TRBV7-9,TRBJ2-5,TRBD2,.,CASSRETGTRLLETQYF,TGTGCCAGCAGCAGAGAGACCGGGACTAGACTTTTGGAGACCCAGTACTTC
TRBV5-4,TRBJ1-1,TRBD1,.,CASSAGGGLYTEAFF,TGTGCCAGCAGCGCTGGAGGGGGCCTGTACACTGAAGCTTTCTTT
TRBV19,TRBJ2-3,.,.,CASSISRRDTQYF,TGTGCCAGTAGTATATCTAGGAGAGATACGCAGTATTTT
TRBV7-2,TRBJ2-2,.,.,CASSGGRETYTGELFF,TGTGCCAGCAGTGGGGGGCGGGAGACCTACACCGGGGAGCTGTTTTTT
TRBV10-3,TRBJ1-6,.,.,CAISPQGFGGPLHF,TGTGCCATCAGTCCCCAGGGATTCGGGGGACCCCTCCACTTT
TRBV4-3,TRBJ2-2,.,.,CASSRMTMGGVGNTGELFF,TGCGCCAGCAGCCGGATGACTATGGGGGGAGTCGGAAACACCGGGGAGCTGTTTTTT
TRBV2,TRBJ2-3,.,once,CASKPDRYPTDTQYF,TGTGCCAGCAAACCAGACAGGTACCCCACAGATACGCAGTATTTT
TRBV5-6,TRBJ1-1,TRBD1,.,CASSRQGAGYRPLNTEAFF,TGTGCCAGCAGCCGACAGGGGGCAGGTTATCGGCCCTTGAACACTGAAGCTTTCTTT
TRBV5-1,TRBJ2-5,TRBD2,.,CASSLERLAGDQETQYF,TGCGCCAGCAGCTTGGAGCGGCTAGCGGGAGACCAAGAGACCCAGTACTTC
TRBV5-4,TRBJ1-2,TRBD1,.,CASTGQGANYGYTF,TGTGCCAGCACTGGACAGGGGGCAAACTATGGCTACACCTTC
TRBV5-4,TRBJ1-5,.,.,CASKLDSGTQPQHF,TGTGCCAGCAAGCTGGACAGTGGAACCCAGCCCCAGCATTTT
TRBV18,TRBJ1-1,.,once,CASSPDLKGTVPWRTEAFF,TGTGCCAGCTCACCCGATCTAAAGGGAACCGTGCCGTGGAGGACTGAAGCTTTCTTT
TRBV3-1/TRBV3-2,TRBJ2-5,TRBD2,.,CASSQGLAGTLGQETQYF,TGTGCCAGCAGCCAAGGCCTAGCGGGGACCCTGGGGCAAGAGACCCAGTACTTC
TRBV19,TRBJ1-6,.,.,CASSRGENWSPLHF,TGTGCCAGTAGTAGGGGGGAGAACTGGTCACCCCTCCACTTT
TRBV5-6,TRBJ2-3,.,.,CASSLVRRPGTDTQYF,TGTGCCAGCAGCTTGGTTCGCCGCCCGGGCACAGATACGCAGTATTTT
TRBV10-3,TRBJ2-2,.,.,CAISVDREGTGELFF,TGTGCCATCAGCGTGGACAGGGAGGGAACCGGGGAGCTGTTTTTT
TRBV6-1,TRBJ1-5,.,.,CASSEVSGDQPQHF,TGTGCCAGCAGTGAAGTGTCAGGGGACCAGCCCCAGCATTTT
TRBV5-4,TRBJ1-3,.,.,CASSLFAGGQIGNTIYF,TGTGCCAGCAGCTTGTTTGCCGGGGGGCAGATTGGAAACACCATATATTTT
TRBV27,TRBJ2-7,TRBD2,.,CASSFLAGASGEQYF,TGTGCCAGCAGTTTTCTGGCGGGAGCTTCGGGGGAGCAGTACTTC
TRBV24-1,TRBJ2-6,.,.,CATSDRRQFSGANVLTF,TGTGCCACCAGTGATCGACGACAGTTCTCTGGGGCCAACGTCCTGACTTTC
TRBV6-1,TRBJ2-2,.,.,CASSERTTNTGELFF,TGTGCCAGCAGTGAAAGGACAACGAACACCGGGGAGCTGTTTTTT
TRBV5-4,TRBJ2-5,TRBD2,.,CASSLVGSGGGPETQYF,TGTGCCAGCAGCTTGGTGGGGTCTGGGGGAGGGCCGGAGACCCAGTACTTC
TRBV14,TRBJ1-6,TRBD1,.,CASSQLPGGPSPLHF,TGTGCCAGCAGCCAGTTGCCAGGGGGCCCTTCACCCCTCCACTTT
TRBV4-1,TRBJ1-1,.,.,CASSKGWGHDTEAFF,TGCGCCAGCAGCAAAGGTTGGGGGCATGACACTGAAGCTTTCTTT
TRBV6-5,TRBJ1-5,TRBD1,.,CASSPGDRAEQPQHF,TGTGCCAGCAGTCCAGGGGACAGGGCGGAACAGCCCCAGCATTTT
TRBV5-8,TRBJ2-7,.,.,CASSLDGGLTYEQYF,TGTGCCAGCAGCTTGGACGGGGGGCTCACCTACGAGCAGTACTTC
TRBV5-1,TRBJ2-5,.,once,CASSFGQAETQYF,TGCGCCAGCAGCTTTGGTCAGGCGGAGACCCAGTACTTC
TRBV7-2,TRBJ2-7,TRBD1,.,CASSLGDRYEQYF,TGTGCCAGCAGCTTAGGGGACAGATACGAGCAGTACTTC
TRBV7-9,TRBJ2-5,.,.,CASSLAMGEARSQYF,TGTGCCAGCAGCTTAGCGATGGGGGAGGCTCGGTCCCAGTACTTC
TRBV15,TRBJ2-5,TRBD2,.,CATSRDRGGYQETQYF,TGTGCCACCAGCAGAGATCGGGGGGGGTACCAAGAGACCCAGTACTTC
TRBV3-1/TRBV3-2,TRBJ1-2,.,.,CASSQSWGYTF,TGTGCCAGCAGCCAAAGCTGGGGCTACACCTTC
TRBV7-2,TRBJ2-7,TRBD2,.,CASTRPGTSSYEQYF,TGTGCCAGCACCCGACCAGGGACTAGCTCCTACGAGCAGTACTTC
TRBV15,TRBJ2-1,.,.,CATSIPGTYNEQFF,TGTGCCACCAGCATTCCGGGTACCTACAATGAGCAGTTCTTC
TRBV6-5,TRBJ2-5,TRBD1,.,CASSLPGQGETQYF,TGTGCCAGCAGCCTCCCGGGACAGGGAGAGACCCAGTACTTC
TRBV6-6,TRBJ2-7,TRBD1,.,CASSYSGQGAGEQYF,TGTGCCAGCAGTTACTCGGGCCAGGGGGCCGGCGAGCAGTACTTC